This T cell receptor beta chain was observed in a study of OX40 agonist ivuxolimab in advanced cancers. The germline V gene encodes CDR1 MNHNS and CDR2 SASEGT. The V and J ends lost 6 bases and 3 bases, in that order; junction bases with no gene match: 4. The CDR3 extends over 14 amino acids. Clones were sequenced by immunoSEQ multiplex PCR, and TCRdb holds only the in-frame ones, with some missing. The sample lists about 61,000 clones, about 88% occurring once. Source: CD4+ or CD8+ T cells sorted from blood, taken in a trial of the OX40 agonist ivuxolimab. The V call is TRBV6-1, the J call TRBJ2-2, with 7 bases lining up with TRBD1. The sequence came from an adult with an advanced solid tumor such as melanoma, head and neck, liver or kidney cancer. CDR3 sequence: CASSLDRDTGELFF. The CDR3 nucleotides are TGTGCCAGCAGCCTTGACAGGGACACCGGGGAGCTGTTTTTT.